The 11 T cell receptor beta chains listed next were all sequenced from one sample in a study of shared clonotypes between healthy human individuals. Sequencing was performed with immunoSEQ multiplex PCR; in TCRdb, only in-frame clones are kept and a portion is missing. The sample holds over 2 million clones, roughly 94% seen once. Sequenced: naive CD4+ T cells sorted from blood. As for subset: CD45RA+ positively selected. Receptors originate from a man aged 18-30 years in good health.

This clone was counted once. The genes are TRBV5-1 and TRBJ1-2, with unresolved D. The germline V and J ends were trimmed by 3 bases and 5 bases, with 17 bases remaining between them. The CDR3 length is 15 residues. Germline loops: CDR1 SGHRS, CDR2 YFSETQ. The CDR3 sequence: CASSSGYTSGYGYTF. The CDR3 DNA reads TGCGCCAGCAGCTCAGGCTACACCTCCGGGTATGGCTACACCTTC.

The chain has TRBV6-5 and TRBJ2-7; 10 bases are shared with TRBD2. Germline CDR1 and CDR2: MNHEY and SVGAGI. With 6 bases clipped from V and 1 base from J, the junction kept 3 bases outside the gene matches. This CDR3 has 14 residues. CDR3 nucleotides: TGTGCCAGCAGACAAGCGGGAGGGTCCTACGAGCAGTACTTC. Residues: CASRQAGGSYEQYF.

In its sample, this clone was seen once. The same CDR3 can be traced to other DNA sequences in this sample. The rearrangement links TRBV30 to TRBJ2-7, with D perhaps matching TRBD1 (5 bases). Germline CDR1 is GTSNPN and CDR2 is SVGIG (reference sequence). Between the trimmed V and J ends, which lost 1 base and 3 bases, there was a span of 7 bases. This CDR3 is 12 amino acids long. As DNA, the CDR3 is TGTGCCTGGAGTGGGGGCCTCTACGAGCAGTACTTC. Residues: CAWSGGLYEQYF.

The chain joins TRBV7-2 to TRBJ2-3; 11 bases align to TRBD2. Germline V gene lookup returns CDR1 SGHTA and CDR2 FQGNSA. The CDR3 runs 16 residues. With 1 base clipped from V and 4 bases from J, the junction kept 4 bases outside the gene matches. Here the CDR3 reads CASSLVFSGRADTQYF. As DNA, the CDR3 is TGTGCCAGCAGCTTAGTTTTTAGCGGGAGGGCAGATACGCAGTATTTT. Combining the CDR3 with reference TRBV7-2 and TRBJ2-3 gives the whole variable domain GAGVSQSPSNKVTEKGKDVELRCDPISGHTALYWYRQSLGQGLEFLIYFQGNSAPDKSGLPSDRFSAERTGGSVSTLTIQRTQQEDSAVYLCASSLVFSGRADTQYFGPGTRLTVL.

This clone was detected many times. The gene calls are TRBV10-2 and TRBJ1-1, with D possibly being TRBD1 (5 bases). Trimming stripped 4 bases from V and 2 bases from J, with 11 bases between. Germline V gives CDR1 WSHSY, CDR2 SAAADI. The CDR3 totals 14 residues. DNA of the CDR3: TGCGCCAGCAGTGTTACCGGGGGAAACACTGAAGCTTTCTTT. This gives the protein CASSVTGGNTEAFF.

The chain couples TRBV2 to TRBJ2-3; tentatively, D is TRBD2 (7 bases). Trimming removed 5 bases at V and 5 bases at J, with 23 bases between. The CDR3 totals 17 residues. Looked up from germline, CDR1 is SNHLY and CDR2 is FYNNEI. The CDR3 sequence: CASSRERAGGPRDTQYF. The DNA for the CDR3 is TGTGCCAGCAGTCGTGAGCGGGCCGGGGGGCCCCGAGATACGCAGTATTTT. The full variable domain, completed using reference TRBV2 and TRBJ2-3, is EPEVTQTPSHQVTQMGQEVILRCVPISNHLYFYWYRQILGQKVEFLVSFYNNEISEKSEIFDDQFSVERPDGSNFTLKIRSTKLEDSAMYFCASSRERAGGPRDTQYFGPGTRLTVL.

V and J are TRBV30 and TRBJ2-7; 8 bases map to TRBD2. V shed 3 bases and J 3 bases; nucleotides not matched to a gene: 4. CDR1 is GTSNPN and CDR2 is SVGIG in the germline V gene (reference sequence). The CDR3 runs 13 residues. The CDR3 DNA is TGTGCCTGGAGACCGGGACTAGACTACGAGCAGTACTTC. Its translation is CAWRPGLDYEQYF.

J is TRBJ2-7 and V is TRBV5-6; 10 bases agree with TRBD1. Trimming removed 4 bases from V and 7 bases from J; junction bases left unmatched: 11. Germline-derived CDR1 and CDR2 are SGHDT and YYEEEE. This CDR3 region has 15 residues. CDR3 amino acids: CASSVGQGISGEQYF. The CDR3 coding sequence is TGTGCCAGCAGCGTGGGACAGGGGATCTCGGGGGAGCAGTACTTC. The variable domain in full, with the rest retrieved from reference TRBV5-6 and TRBJ2-7, is DAGVTQSPTHLIKTRGQQVTLRCSPKSGHDTVSWYQQALGQGPQFIFQYYEEEERQRGNFPDRFSGHQFPNYSSELNVNALLLGDSALYLCASSVGQGISGEQYFGPGTRLTVT.

Notes on this clone: Other nucleotide sequences in the sample specify the same CDR3. The chain couples TRBV5-1 to TRBJ2-3, with D possibly TRBD1 on 5 matching bases. The CDR3 totals 14 residues. Trimming removed 2 bases from V and 3 bases from J, with 10 bases in between. Germline CDR1 is SGHRS and CDR2 is YFSETQ. The CDR3 coding sequence is TGCGCCAGCAGCTTAGGGGATAGGACAGATACGCAGTATTTT. This gives the protein CASSLGDRTDTQYF.

The rearrangement uses TRBV18 and TRBJ2-5; 15 bases fit TRBD2. This CDR3 is 16 amino acids long. V was clipped by 6 bases and J by 1 base; unmatched bases: 3. Germline V gene sequence: CDR1 KGHSH, CDR2 LQKENI. CDR3 loop: CASSGLAGGIQETQYF. The CDR3 nucleotides are TGTGCCAGCTCTGGACTAGCGGGAGGGATCCAAGAGACCCAGTACTTC.

The chain uses TRBV5-1 and TRBJ1-2; D not resolved. The germline V gene encodes CDR1 SGHRS and CDR2 YFSETQ. The CDR3 sequence is 13 residues long. V shed 5 bases and J shed 1 base, with 9 bases lying between them. The CDR3, as DNA: TGCGCCAGCAGGGTCGGCGATAACTATGGCTACACCTTC. Protein sequence: CASRVGDNYGYTF.